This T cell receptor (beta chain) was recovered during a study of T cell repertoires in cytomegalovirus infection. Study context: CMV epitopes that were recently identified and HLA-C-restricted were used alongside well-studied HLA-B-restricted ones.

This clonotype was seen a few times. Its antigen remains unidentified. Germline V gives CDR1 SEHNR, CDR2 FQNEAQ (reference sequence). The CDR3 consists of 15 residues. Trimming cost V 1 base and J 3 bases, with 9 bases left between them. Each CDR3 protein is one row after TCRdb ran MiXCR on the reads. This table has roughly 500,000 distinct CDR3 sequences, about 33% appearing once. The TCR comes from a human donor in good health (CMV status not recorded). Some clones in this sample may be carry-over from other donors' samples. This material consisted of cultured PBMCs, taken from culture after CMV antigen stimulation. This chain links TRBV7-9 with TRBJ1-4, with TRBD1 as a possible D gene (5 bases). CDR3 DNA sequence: TGTGCCAGCAGCTTAGGGGACTCCCCTAATGAAAAACTGTTTTTT. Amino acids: CASSLGDSPNEKLFF.